The clone carrying this T cell receptor (beta chain) has a single count. The antigen remains unidentified. V gave up 5 bases and J gave up 0 bases, with 12 bases separating them. The CDR3 loop spans 15 amino acids. Germline CDR1 and CDR2: MRHNA and SNTAGT. The study treated chemo-refractory metastatic non-small-cell lung cancer patients with focal radiation plus ipilimumab CTLA-4 blockade. Here immunoSEQ multiplex PCR was the method, and the copy in TCRdb shows in-frame clones only, minus some. Of roughly 80,000 clones listed, 70% to 80% are singletons. The data were obtained in a study of radiotherapy plus CTLA-4 blockade in lung cancer. In the study overall: With 25% to 35% of patients having disease control, objective responses were seen in roughly 18%. Study results and caveats: In blood, TCR clones derived from the tumor expanded after radiotherapy plus ipilimumab. Dynamics of early blood T cell clones, together with interferon-beta, were reportedly the best predictors of response.

The sequence was obtained from a human donor with non-small cell lung cancer whose response to radiotherapy plus ipilimumab could not be evaluated. The sequencing here drew on peripheral blood, taken from a patient treated with radiotherapy plus ipilimumab. V usage is TRBV6-4 and J usage is TRBJ2-3; D might be TRBD2 (6 bases). CDR3 region: CASSFSGASTDTQYF. The CDR3 region has the DNA TGTGCCAGCAGTTTTAGCGGTGCTAGCACAGATACGCAGTATTTT.